The entry below gives a single TCR beta chain sequence along with its context. Primers used in a second PCR of roughly 7 to 12 cycles were a sample-barcoded 5' primer and a J-beta primer mix. A single record per CDR3 protein comes from TCRdb applying MiXCR to the 5' RACE reads. The sample comprises about 1.6 million distinct CDR3 sequences, 34% of which are singletons, and roughly 10% rests with the top ten. The sample originates from a study of blood T cells in healthy people across ages. V lost 2 bases, J lost 0 bases, and 14 bases lay in between. Germline CDR1 reads MNHEY; CDR2 reads SVGAGI. CDR3 length: 17 amino acids.

This chain connects TRBV6-5 to TRBJ2-1; D call uncertain. The sequencing sample was made of blood. The receptor comes from a woman between 25 and 40 years old in good health. This CDR3 reads CASSYQDARSSYNEQFF. CDR3 nucleotides: TGTGCCAGCAGTTACCAGGACGCCAGGAGCTCCTACAATGAGCAGTTCTTC.